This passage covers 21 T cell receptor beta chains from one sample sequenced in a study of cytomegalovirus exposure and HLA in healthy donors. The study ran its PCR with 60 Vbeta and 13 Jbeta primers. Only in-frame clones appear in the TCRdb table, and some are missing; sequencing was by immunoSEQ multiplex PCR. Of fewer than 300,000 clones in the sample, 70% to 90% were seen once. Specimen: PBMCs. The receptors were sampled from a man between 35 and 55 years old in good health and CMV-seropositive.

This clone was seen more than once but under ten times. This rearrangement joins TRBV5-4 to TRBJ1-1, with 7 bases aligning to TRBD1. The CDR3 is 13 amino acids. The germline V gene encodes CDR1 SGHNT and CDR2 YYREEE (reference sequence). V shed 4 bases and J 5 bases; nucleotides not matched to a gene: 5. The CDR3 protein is CASSRDSRTEAFF. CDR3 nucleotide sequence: TGTGCCAGCAGCCGGGACAGCCGGACTGAAGCTTTCTTT.

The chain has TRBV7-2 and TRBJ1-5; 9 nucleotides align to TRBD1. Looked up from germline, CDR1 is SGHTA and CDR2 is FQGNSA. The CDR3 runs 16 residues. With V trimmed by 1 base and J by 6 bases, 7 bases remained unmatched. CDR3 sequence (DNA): TGTGCCAGCAGCTTAGTCGGTACAGGGGGCGGTCAGCCCCAGCATTTT. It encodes CASSLVGTGGGQPQHF.

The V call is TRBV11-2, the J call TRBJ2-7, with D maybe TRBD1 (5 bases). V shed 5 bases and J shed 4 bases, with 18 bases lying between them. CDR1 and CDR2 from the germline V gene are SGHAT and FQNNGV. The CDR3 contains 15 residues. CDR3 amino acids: CASSTHLPDSYEQYF. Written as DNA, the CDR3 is TGTGCCAGCAGCACACACCTCCCCGACAGTTACGAGCAGTACTTC. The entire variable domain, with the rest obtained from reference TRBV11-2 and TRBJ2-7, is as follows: EAGVAQSPRYKIIEKRQSVAFWCNPISGHATLYWYQQILGQGPKLLIQFQNNGVVDDSQLPKDRFSAERLKGVDSTLKIQPAKLEDSAVYLCASSTHLPDSYEQYFGPGTRLTVT.

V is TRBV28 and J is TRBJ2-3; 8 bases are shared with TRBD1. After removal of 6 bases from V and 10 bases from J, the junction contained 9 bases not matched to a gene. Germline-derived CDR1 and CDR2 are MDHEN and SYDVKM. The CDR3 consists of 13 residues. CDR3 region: CASRDGQGTAQYF. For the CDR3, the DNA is TGTGCCAGCAGGGACGGACAGGGAACGGCGCAGTATTTT.

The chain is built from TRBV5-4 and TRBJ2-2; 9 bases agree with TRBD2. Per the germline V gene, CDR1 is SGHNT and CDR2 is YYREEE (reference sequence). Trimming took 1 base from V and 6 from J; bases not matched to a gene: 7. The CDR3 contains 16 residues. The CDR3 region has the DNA TGTGCCAGCAGCTTGTTAGCGGGAGCTTTCTCCGGGGAGCTGTTTTTT. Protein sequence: CASSLLAGAFSGELFF.

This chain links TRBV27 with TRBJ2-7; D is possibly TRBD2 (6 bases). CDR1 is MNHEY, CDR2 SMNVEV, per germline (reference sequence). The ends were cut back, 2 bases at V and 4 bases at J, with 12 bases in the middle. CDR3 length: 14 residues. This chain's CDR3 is CASSLRGTPYEQYF. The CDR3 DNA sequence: TGTGCCAGCAGTTTACGTGGGACTCCTTACGAGCAGTACTTC.

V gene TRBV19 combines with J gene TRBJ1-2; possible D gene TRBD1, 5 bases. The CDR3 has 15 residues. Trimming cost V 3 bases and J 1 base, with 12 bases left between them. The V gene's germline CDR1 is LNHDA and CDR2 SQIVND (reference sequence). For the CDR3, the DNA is TGTGCCAGTAGTATGGGCACAGGTTTTAACTATGGCTACACCTTC. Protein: CASSMGTGFNYGYTF.

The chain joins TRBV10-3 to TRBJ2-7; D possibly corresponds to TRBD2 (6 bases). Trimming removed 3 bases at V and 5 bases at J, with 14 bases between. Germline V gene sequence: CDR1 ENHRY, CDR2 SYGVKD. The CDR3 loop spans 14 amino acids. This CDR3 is CAISEWRGEDEQYF. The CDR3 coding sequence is TGTGCCATCAGTGAATGGAGGGGCGAGGACGAGCAGTACTTC.

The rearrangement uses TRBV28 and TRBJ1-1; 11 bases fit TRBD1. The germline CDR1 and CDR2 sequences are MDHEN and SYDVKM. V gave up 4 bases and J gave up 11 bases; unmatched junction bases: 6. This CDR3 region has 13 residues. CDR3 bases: TGTGCCAGCAGTTCCGGACAGGGGGCGAGGGCTTTCTTT. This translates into CASSSGQGARAFF.

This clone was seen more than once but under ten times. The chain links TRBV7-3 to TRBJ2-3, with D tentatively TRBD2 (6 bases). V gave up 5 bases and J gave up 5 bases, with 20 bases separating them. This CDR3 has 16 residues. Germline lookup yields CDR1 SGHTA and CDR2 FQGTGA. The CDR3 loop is CASSPTRGGAGDTQYF. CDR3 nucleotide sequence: TGTGCCAGCAGCCCAACCCGAGGCGGGGCGGGAGATACGCAGTATTTT. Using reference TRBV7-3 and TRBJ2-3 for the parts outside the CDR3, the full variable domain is GAGVSQTPSNKVTEKGKYVELRCDPISGHTALYWYRQSLGQGPEFLIYFQGTGAADDSGLPNDRFFAVRPEGSVSTLKIQRTERGDSAVYLCASSPTRGGAGDTQYFGPGTRLTVL.

The CDR3 sequence is CASLQGLSYGYTF. DNA for the CDR3: TGTGCCAGTCTACAGGGGTTAAGCTATGGCTACACCTTC. This chain connects TRBV19 to TRBJ1-2; 7 bases fit TRBD1. Germline CDR1 is LNHDA and CDR2 is SQIVND (reference sequence). V trimming: 8 bases; J trimming: 4 bases; junction bases outside the gene matches: 7. The CDR3 has 13 amino acids.

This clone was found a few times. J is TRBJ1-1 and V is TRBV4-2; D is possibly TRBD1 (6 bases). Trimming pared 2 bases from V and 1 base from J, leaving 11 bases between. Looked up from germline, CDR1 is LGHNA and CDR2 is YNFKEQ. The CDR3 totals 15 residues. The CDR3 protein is CASSQPGQGNTEAFF. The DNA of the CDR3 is TGTGCCAGCAGCCAACCGGGACAAGGGAACACTGAAGCTTTCTTT.

CDR3 DNA sequence: TGCGCCAGCAGCGATATAGCGGGAGGGTGGGAGACCCAGTACTTC. Its translation is CASSDIAGGWETQYF. The chain couples TRBV4-1 to TRBJ2-5, with 11 positions matching TRBD2. V was clipped by 5 bases and J by 5 bases; unmatched bases: 7. Germline CDR1 MGHRA, CDR2 YSYEKL. This CDR3 contains 15 residues.

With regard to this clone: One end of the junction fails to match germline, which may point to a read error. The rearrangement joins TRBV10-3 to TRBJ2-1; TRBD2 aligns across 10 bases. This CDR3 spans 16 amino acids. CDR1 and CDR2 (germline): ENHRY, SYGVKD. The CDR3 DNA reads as TGTGCCATCGGGCTAGCGGGAGTCCGACTCTACGATGAGCAGTTCTTC. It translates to CAIGLAGVRLYDEQFF.

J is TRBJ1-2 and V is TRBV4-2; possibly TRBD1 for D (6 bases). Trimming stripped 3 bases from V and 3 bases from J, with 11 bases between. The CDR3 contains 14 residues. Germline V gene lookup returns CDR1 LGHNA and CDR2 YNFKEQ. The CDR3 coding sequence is TGTGCCAGCAGCCAGGCACAGGGTGACTATGGCTACACCTTC. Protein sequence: CASSQAQGDYGYTF.

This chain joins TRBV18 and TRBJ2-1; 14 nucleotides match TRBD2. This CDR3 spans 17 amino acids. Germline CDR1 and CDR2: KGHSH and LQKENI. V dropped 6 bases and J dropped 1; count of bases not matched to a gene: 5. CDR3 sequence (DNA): TGTGCCAGCTCGCCCGGGACTAGCGGGAGATCCTACAATGAGCAGTTCTTC. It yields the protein CASSPGTSGRSYNEQFF.

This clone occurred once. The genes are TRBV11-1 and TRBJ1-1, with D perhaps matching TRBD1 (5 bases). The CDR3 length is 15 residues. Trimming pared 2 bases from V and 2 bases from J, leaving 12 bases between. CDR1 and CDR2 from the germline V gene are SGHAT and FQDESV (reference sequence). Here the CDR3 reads CASSLMTATNTEAFF. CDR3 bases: TGTGCCAGCAGCTTAATGACAGCGACTAACACTGAAGCTTTCTTT.

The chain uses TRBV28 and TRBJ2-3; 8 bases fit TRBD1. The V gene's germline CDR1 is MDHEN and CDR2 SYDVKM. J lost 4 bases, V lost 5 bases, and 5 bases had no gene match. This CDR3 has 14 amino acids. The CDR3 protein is CASSGVDRADTQYF. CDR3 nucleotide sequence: TGTGCCAGCAGTGGCGTGGACAGGGCAGATACGCAGTATTTT.

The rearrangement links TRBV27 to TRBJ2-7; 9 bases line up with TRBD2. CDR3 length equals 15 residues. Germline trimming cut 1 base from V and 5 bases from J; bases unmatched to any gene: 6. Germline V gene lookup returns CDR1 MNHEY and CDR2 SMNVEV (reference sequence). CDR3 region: CASSLWAGGSHEQYF. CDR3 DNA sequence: TGTGCCAGCAGTTTATGGGCGGGAGGGAGCCACGAGCAGTACTTC.

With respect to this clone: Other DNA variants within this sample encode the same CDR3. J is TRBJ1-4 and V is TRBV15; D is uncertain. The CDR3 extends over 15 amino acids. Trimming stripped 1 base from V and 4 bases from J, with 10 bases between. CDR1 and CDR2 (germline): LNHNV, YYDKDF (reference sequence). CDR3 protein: CATSRGGGNNEKLFF. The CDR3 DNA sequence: TGTGCCACCAGCAGAGGTGGAGGGAATAATGAAAAACTGTTTTTT.

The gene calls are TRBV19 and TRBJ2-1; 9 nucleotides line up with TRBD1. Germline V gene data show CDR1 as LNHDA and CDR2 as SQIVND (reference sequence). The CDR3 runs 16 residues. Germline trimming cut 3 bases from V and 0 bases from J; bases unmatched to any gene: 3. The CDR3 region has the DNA TGTGCCAGTAGTATTGGGGACAGGGTCTCCTACAATGAGCAGTTCTTC. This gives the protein CASSIGDRVSYNEQFF. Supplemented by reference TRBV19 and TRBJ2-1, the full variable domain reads DGGITQSPKYLFRKEGQNVTLSCEQNLNHDAMYWYRQDPGQGLRLIYYSQIVNDFQKGDIAEGYSVSREKKESFPLTVTSAQKNPTAFYLCASSIGDRVSYNEQFFGPGTRLTVL.